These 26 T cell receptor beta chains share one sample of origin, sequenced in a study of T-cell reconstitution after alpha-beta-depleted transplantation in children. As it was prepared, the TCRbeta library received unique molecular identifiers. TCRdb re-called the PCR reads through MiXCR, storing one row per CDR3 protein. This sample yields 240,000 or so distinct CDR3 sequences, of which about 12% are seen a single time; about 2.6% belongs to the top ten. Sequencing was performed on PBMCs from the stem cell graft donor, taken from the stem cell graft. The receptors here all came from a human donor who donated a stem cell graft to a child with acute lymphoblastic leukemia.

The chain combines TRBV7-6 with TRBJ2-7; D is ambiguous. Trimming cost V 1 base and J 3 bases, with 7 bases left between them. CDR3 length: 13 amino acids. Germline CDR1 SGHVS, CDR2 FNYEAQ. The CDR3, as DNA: TGTGCCAGCAGCTTAGGAGAGGTCTACGAGCAGTACTTC. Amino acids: CASSLGEVYEQYF.

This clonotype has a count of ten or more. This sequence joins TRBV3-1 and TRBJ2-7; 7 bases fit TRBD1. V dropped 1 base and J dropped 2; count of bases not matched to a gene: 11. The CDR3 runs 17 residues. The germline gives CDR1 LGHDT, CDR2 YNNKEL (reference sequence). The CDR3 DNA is TGTGCCAGCAGCCAAGGGATCTCGGGGCAGGGGGCCTACGAGCAGTACTTC. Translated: CASSQGISGQGAYEQYF.

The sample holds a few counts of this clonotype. The CDR3 reads CASSLGRGFSSYNSPLHF. The CDR3 DNA is TGTGCCAGCAGTTTAGGAAGGGGCTTCAGCTCCTATAATTCACCCCTCCACTTT. The chain couples TRBV28 to TRBJ1-6; TRBD1 is a possible D gene (5 bases). V lost 2 bases and J 0 bases, leaving 14 bases between the germline ends. Germline V gives CDR1 MDHEN, CDR2 SYDVKM. This CDR3 region has 18 residues. Combining the CDR3 with reference TRBV28 and TRBJ1-6 gives the whole variable domain DVKVTQSSRYLVKRTGEKVFLECVQDMDHENMFWYRQDPGLGLRLIYFSYDVKMKEKGDIPEGYSVSREKKERFSLILESASTNQTSMYLCASSLGRGFSSYNSPLHFGNGTRLTVT.

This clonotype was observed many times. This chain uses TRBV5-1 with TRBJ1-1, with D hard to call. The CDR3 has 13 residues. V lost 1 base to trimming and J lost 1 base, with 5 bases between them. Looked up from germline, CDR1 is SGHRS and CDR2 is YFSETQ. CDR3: CASSLQENTEAFF. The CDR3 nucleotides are TGCGCCAGCAGCTTGCAAGAGAACACTGAAGCTTTCTTT. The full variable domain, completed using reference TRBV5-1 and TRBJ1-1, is KAGVTQTPRYLIKTRGQQVTLSCSPISGHRSVSWYQQTPGQGLQFLFEYFSETQRNKGNFPGRFSGRQFSNSRSEMNVSTLELGDSALYLCASSLQENTEAFFGQGTRLTVV.

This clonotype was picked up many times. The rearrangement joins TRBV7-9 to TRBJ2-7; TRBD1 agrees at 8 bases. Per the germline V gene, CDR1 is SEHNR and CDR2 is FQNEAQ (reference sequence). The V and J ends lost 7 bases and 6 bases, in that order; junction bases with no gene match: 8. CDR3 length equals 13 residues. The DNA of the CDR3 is TGTGCCAGCAACCAGGGGACAGGTCGCGAGCAGTACTTC. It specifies CASNQGTGREQYF.

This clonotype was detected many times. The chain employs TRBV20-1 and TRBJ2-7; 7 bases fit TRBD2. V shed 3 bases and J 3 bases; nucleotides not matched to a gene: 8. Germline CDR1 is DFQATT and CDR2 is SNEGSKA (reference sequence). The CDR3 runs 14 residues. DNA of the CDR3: TGCAGTGCTAGGCCTTGGCGGGGGTACTACGAGCAGTACTTC. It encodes CSARPWRGYYEQYF.

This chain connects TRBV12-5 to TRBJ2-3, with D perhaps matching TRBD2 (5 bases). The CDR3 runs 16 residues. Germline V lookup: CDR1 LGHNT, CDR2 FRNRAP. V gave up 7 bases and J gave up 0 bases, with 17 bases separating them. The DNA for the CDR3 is TGTGCTAGTGCCAGAACGAGCGGAACTAGCACAGATACGCAGTATTTT. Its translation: CASARTSGTSTDTQYF.

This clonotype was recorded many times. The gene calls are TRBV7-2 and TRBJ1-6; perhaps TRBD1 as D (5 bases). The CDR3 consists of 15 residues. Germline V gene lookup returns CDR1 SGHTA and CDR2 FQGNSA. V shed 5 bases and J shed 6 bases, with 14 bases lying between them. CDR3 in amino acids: CASSPQQVTNSPLHF. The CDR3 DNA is TGTGCCAGCAGCCCTCAACAGGTGACTAATTCACCCCTCCACTTT. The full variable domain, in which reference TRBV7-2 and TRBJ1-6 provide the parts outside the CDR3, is GAGVSQSPSNKVTEKGKDVELRCDPISGHTALYWYRQSLGQGLEFLIYFQGNSAPDKSGLPSDRFSAERTGGSVSTLTIQRTQQEDSAVYLCASSPQQVTNSPLHFGNGTRLTVT.

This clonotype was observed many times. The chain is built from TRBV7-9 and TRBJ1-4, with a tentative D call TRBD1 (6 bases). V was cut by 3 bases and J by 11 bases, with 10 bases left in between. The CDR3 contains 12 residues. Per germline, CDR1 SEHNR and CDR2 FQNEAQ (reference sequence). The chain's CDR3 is CASSLEGDKLFF. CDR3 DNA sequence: TGTGCCAGCAGCTTGGAGGGGGACAAACTGTTTTTT.

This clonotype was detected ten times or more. The CDR3 region has the DNA TGTGCCAGCAGCTTGGAGTTGGGTTTTCCAGATACGCAGTATTTT. This encodes CASSLELGFPDTQYF. V gene TRBV5-5 combines with J gene TRBJ2-3; no firm D call. The CDR3 has 15 residues. The ends were cut back, 0 bases at V and 4 bases at J, with 12 bases in the middle. Germline V gene sequence: CDR1 SGHKS, CDR2 YYEKEE (reference sequence). The full variable domain, rest sourced from reference TRBV5-5 and TRBJ2-3, is DAGVTQSPTHLIKTRGQQVTLRCSPISGHKSVSWYQQVLGQGPQFIFQYYEKEERGRGNFPDRFSARQFPNYSSELNVNALLLGDSALYLCASSLELGFPDTQYFGPGTRLTVL.

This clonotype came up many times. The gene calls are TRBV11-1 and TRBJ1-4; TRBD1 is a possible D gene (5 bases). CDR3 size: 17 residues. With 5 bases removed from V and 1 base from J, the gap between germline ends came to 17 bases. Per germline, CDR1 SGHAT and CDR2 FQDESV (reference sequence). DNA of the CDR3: TGTGCCAGCAGCCGTCGGTTCTCGGGGGGAACTAATGAAAAACTGTTTTTT. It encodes CASSRRFSGGTNEKLFF.

Here the CDR3 DNA reads TGTGCCAGTAGTGCTTCGGCAGGGTATGAGCAGTACTTC. It encodes CASSASAGYEQYF. The chain links TRBV19 to TRBJ2-7; D perhaps matches TRBD1 (5 bases). Trimming pared 5 bases from V and 7 bases from J, leaving 15 bases between. Germline loops: CDR1 LNHDA, CDR2 SQIVND (reference sequence). The CDR3 has 13 amino acids.

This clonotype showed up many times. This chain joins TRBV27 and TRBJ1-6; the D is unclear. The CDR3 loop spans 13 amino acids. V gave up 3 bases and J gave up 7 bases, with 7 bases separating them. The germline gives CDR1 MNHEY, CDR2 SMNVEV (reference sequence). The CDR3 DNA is TGTGCCAGCAGTTTGGCCAGGAATTCACCCCTCCACTTT. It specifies CASSLARNSPLHF.

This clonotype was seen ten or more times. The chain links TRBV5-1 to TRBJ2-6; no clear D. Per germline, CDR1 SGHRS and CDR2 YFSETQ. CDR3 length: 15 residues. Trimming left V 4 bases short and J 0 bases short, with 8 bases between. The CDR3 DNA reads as TGCGCCAGCAGCCCCATAAGCTCTGGGGCCAACGTCCTGACTTTC. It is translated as CASSPISSGANVLTF.

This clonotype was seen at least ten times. The CDR3 coding sequence is TGTGCCAGCAGGATCCACACTAATTCACCCCTCCACTTT. Translating it yields CASRIHTNSPLHF. The chain recombines TRBV25-1 with TRBJ1-6, with D unclear. Trimming left V 6 bases short and J 6 bases short, with 9 bases between. Germline V gives CDR1 MGHDK, CDR2 SYGVNS. The CDR3 totals 13 residues.

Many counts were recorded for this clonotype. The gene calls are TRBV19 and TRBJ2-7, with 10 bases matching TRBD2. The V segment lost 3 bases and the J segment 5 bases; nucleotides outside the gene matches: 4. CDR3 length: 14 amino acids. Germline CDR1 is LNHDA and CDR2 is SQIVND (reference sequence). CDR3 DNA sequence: TGTGCCAGTAGTATCGCTAGCGGGAGTAACGAGCAGTACTTC. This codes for CASSIASGSNEQYF.

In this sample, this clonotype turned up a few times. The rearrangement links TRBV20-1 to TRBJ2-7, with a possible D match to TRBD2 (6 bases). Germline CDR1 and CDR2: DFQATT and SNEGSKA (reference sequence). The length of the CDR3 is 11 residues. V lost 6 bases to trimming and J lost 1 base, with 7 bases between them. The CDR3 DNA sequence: TGCAGTGCCGGGACTTCCTACGAGCAGTACTTC. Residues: CSAGTSYEQYF.

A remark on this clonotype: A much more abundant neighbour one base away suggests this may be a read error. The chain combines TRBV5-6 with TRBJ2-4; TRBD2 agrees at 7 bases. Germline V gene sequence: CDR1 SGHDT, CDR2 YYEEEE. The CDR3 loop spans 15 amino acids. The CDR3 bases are TGTGCCAGCAGCACACAAGGGACTATTGAAAACATTCATTACTTC. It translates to CASSTQGTIENIHYF. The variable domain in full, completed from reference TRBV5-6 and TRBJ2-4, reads DAGVTQSPTHLIKTRGQQVTLRCSPKSGHDTVSWYQQALGQGPQFIFQYYEEEERQRGNFPDRFSGHQFPNYSSELNVNALLLGDSALYLCASSTQGTIENIHYFGAGTRLSVL.

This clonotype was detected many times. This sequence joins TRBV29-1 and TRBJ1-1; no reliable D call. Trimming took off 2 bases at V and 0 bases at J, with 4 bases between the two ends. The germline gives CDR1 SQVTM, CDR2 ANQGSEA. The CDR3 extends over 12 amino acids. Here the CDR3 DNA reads TGCAGCGTTGAAACCATGAACACTGAAGCTTTCTTT. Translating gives CSVETMNTEAFF.

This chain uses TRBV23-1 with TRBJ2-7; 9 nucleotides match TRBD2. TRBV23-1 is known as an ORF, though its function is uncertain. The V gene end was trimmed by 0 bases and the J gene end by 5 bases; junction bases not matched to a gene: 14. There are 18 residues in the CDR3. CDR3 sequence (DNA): TGCGCCAGCAGTCAATCAGTAGCGGGAGTTCCCCGGGGTGACGAGCAGTACTTC. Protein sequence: CASSQSVAGVPRGDEQYF.

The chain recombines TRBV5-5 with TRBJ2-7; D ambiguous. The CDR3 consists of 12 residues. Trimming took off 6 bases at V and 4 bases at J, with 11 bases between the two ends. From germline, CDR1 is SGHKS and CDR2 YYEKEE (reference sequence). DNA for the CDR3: TGTGCCAGCACCGCCCGAGAATACGAGCAGTACTTC. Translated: CASTAREYEQYF. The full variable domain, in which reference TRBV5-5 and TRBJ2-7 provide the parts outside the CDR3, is DAGVTQSPTHLIKTRGQQVTLRCSPISGHKSVSWYQQVLGQGPQFIFQYYEKEERGRGNFPDRFSARQFPNYSSELNVNALLLGDSALYLCASTAREYEQYFGPGTRLTVT.

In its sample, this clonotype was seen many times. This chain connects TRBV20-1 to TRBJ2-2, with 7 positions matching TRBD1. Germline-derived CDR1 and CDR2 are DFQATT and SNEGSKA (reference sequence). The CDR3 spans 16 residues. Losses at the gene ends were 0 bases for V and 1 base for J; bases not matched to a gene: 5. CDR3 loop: CSARETTGRNTGELFF. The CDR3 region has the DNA TGCAGTGCTAGAGAGACGACAGGGAGGAACACCGGGGAGCTGTTTTTT.

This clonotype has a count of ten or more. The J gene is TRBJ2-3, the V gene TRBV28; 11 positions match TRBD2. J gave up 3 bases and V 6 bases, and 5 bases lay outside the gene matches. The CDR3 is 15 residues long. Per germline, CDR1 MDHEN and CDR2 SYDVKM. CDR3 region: CASSLLAGETDTQYF. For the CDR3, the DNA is TGTGCCAGCAGCTTACTAGCGGGGGAGACAGATACGCAGTATTTT.

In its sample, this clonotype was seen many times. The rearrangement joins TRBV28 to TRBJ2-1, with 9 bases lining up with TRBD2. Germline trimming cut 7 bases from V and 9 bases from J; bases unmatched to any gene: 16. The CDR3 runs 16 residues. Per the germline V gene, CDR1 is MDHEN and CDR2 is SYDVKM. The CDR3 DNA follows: TGTGCCAGCACCTCGTCCCTTGGCGGGGGGGCCTTTGAGCAGTTCTTC. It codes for CASTSSLGGGAFEQFF.

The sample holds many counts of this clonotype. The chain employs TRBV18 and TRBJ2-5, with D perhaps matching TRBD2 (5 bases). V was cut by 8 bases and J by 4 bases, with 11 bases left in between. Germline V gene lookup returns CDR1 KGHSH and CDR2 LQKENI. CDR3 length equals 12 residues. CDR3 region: CASRGQRETQYF. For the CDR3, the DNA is TGTGCCAGCCGCGGGCAGCGAGAGACCCAGTACTTC.

CDR3 bases: TGTGCCAGCAGCATAGACTCAGCGGCCCCCTATGGCTACACCTTC. This codes for CASSIDSAAPYGYTF. The J gene is TRBJ1-2, the V gene TRBV7-9, with D hard to call. CDR3 length equals 15 residues. Germline CDR1 and CDR2: SEHNR and FQNEAQ (reference sequence). V was clipped by 5 bases and J by 4 bases, with 17 bases between them.